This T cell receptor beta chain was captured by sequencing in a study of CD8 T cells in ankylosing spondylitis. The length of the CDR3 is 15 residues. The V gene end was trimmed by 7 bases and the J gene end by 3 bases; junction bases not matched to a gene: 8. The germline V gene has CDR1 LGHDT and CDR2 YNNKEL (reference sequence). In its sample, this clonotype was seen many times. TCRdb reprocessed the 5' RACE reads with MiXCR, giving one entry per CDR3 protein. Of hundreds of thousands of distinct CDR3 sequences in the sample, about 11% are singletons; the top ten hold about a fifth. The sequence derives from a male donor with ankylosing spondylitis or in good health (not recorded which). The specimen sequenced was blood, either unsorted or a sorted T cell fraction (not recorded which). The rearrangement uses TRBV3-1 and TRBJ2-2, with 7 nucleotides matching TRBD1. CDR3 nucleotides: TGTGCCAGCAAAACGCGTACAGGGGACACCGGGGAGCTGTTTTTT. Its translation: CASKTRTGDTGELFF.